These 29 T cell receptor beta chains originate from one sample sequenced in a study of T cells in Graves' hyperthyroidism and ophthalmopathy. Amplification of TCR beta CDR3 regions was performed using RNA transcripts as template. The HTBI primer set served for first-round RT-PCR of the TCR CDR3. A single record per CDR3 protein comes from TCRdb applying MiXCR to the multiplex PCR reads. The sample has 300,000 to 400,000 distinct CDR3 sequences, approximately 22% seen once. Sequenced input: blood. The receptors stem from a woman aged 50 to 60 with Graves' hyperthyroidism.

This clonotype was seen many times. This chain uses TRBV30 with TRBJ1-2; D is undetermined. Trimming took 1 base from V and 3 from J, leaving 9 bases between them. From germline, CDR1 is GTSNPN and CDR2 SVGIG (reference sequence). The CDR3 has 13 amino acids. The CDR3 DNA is TGTGCCTGGAGTGACGGGGTGCACTATGGCTACACCTTC. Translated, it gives CAWSDGVHYGYTF.

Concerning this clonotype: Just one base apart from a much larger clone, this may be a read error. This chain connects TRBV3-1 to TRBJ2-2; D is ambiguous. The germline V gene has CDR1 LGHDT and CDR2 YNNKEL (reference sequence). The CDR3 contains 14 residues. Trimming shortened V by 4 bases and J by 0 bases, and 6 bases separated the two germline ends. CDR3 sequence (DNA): TGTGCCAGCAGCCCCCAGGCGAACACCGGGGAGCTGTTTTTT. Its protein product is CASSPQANTGELFF.

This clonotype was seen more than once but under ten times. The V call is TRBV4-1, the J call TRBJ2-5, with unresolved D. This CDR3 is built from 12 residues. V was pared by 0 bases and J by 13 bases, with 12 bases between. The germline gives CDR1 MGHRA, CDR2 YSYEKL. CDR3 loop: CASSQDGVSRYF. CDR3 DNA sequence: TGCGCCAGCAGCCAAGATGGTGTCTCTCGGTACTTC.

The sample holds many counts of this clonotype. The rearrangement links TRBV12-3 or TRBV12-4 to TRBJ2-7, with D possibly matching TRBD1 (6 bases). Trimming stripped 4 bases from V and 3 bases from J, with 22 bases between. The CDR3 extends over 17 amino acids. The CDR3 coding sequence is TGTGCCAGCAGTTCCTCCCTTAGGGGGTTGGTCTACTACGAGCAGTACTTC. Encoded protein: CASSSSLRGLVYYEQYF.

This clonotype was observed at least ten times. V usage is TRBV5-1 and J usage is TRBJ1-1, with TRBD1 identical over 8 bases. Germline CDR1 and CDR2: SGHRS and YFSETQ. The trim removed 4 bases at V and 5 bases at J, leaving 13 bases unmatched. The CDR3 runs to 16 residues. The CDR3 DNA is TGCGCCAGCAGCATGACAGGGGTAGGTTTAACAACTGAAGCTTTCTTT. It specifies CASSMTGVGLTTEAFF.

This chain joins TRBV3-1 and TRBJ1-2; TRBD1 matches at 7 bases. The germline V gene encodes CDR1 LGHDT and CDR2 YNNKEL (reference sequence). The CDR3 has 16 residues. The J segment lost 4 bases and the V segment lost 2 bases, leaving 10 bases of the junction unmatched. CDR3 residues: CASSQRGTETFYGYTF. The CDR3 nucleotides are TGTGCCAGCAGCCAACGAGGGACAGAAACTTTCTATGGCTACACCTTC.

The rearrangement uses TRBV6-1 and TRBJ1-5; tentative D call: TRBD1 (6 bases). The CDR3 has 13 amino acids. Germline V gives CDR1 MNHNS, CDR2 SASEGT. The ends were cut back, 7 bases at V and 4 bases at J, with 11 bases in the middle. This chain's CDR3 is CASTGDWNQPQHF. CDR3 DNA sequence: TGTGCCAGCACAGGGGATTGGAATCAGCCCCAGCATTTT.

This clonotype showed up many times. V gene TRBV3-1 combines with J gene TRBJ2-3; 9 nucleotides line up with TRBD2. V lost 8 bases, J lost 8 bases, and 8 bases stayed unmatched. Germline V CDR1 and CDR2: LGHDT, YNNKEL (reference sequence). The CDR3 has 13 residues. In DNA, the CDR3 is TGTGCCAGCGTAGCGGGGGACTGGGGTACGCAGTATTTT. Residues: CASVAGDWGTQYF.

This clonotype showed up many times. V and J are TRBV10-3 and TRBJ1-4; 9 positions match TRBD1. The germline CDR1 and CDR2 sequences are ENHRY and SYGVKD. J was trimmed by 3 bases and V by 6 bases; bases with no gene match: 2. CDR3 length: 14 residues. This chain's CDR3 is CAIRRDRANEKLFF. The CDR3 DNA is TGTGCCATCAGGCGGGACAGGGCTAATGAAAAACTGTTTTTT.

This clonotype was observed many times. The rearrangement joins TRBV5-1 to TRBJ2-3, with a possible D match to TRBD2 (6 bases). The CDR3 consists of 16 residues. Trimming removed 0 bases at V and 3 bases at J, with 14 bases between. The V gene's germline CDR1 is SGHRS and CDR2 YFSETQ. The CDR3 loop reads CASSLGGVLPTDTQYF. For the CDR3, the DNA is TGCGCCAGCAGCTTGGGGGGGGTACTCCCAACAGATACGCAGTATTTT.

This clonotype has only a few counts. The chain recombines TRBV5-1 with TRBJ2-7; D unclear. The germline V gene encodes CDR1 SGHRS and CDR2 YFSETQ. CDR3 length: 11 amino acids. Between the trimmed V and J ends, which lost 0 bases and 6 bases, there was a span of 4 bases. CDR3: CASSLEAEQYF. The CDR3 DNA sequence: TGCGCCAGCAGCTTGGAAGCCGAGCAGTACTTC.

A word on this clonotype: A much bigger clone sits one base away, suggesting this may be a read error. The chain's CDR3 is CASGMSSYEQYF. In DNA, the CDR3 is TGTGCCAGCGGGATGAGCTCCTACGAGCAGTACTTC. The rearrangement links TRBV12-3 or TRBV12-4 to TRBJ2-7, with unresolved D. The CDR3 covers 12 residues. The V and J ends lost 8 bases and 0 bases respectively, with 8 bases between them.

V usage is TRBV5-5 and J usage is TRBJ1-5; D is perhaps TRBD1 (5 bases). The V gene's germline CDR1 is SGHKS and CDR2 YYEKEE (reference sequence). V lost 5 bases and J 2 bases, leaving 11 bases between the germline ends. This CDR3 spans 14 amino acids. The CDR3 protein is CASSRIGGNQPQHF. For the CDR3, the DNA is TGTGCCAGCAGTAGGATAGGGGGCAATCAGCCCCAGCATTTT. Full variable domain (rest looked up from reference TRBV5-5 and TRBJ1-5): DAGVTQSPTHLIKTRGQQVTLRCSPISGHKSVSWYQQVLGQGPQFIFQYYEKEERGRGNFPDRFSARQFPNYSSELNVNALLLGDSALYLCASSRIGGNQPQHFGDGTRLSIL.

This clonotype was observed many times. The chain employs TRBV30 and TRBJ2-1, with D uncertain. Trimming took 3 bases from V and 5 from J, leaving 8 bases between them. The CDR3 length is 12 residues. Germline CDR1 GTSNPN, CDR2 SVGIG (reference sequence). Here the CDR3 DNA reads TGTGCCTGGAGCACGGCTCACAATGAGCAGTTCTTC. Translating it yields CAWSTAHNEQFF.

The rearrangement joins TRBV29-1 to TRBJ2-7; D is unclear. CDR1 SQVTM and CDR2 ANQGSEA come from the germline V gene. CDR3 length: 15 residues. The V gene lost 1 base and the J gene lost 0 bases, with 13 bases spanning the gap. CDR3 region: CSVEAVTGPSYEQYF. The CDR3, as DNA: TGCAGCGTTGAAGCCGTAACGGGTCCCTCCTACGAGCAGTACTTC.

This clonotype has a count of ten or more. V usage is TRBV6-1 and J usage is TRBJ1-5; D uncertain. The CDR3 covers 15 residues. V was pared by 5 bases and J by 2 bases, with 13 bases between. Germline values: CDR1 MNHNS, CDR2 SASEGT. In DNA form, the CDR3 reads TGTGCCAGCAGTAAGTCCGGGTCCGGCAATCAGCCCCAGCATTTT. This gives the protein CASSKSGSGNQPQHF.

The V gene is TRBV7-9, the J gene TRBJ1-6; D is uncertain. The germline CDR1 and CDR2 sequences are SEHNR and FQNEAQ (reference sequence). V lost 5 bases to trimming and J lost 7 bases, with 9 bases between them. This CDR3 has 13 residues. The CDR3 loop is CASSVDGNSPLHF. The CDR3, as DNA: TGTGCCAGCAGCGTGGATGGGAATTCACCCCTCCACTTT.

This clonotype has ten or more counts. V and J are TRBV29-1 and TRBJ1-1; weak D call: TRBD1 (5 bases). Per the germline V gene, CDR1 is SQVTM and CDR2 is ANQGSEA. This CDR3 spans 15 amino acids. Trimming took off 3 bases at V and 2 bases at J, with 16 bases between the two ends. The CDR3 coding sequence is TGCAGCGTTGATGTGGGGCGGTCCGTTAACACTGAAGCTTTCTTT. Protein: CSVDVGRSVNTEAFF. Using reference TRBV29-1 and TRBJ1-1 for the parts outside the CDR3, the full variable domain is SAVISQKPSRDICQRGTSLTIQCQVDSQVTMMFWYRQQPGQSLTLIATANQGSEATYESGFVIDKFPISRPNLTFSTLTVSNMSPEDSSIYLCSVDVGRSVNTEAFFGQGTRLTVV.

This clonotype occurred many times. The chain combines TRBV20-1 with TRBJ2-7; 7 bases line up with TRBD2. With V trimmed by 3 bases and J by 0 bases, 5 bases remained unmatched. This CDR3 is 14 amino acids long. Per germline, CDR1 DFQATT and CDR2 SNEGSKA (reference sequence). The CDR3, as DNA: TGCAGTGCTAGGGGGGGGACTGCCTCCTACGAGCAGTACTTC. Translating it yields CSARGGTASYEQYF.

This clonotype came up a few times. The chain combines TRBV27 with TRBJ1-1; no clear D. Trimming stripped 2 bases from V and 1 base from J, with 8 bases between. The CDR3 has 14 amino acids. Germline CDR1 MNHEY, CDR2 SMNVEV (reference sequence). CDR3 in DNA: TGTGCCAGCAGTTTAAGACGGGAGAACACTGAAGCTTTCTTT. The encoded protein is CASSLRRENTEAFF.

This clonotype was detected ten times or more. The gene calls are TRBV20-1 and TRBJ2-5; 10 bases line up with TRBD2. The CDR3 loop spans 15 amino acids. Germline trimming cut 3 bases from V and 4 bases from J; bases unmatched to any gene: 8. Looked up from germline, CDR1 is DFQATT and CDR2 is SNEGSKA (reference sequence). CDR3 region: CSASISSGSLETQYF. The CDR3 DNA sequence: TGCAGTGCTAGTATATCTAGCGGGAGTTTAGAGACCCAGTACTTC.

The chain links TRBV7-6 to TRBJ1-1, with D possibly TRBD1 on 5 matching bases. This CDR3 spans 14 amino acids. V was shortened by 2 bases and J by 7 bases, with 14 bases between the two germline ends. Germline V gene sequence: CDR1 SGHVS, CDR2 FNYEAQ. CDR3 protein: CASSLRSLGGEAFF. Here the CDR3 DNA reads TGTGCCAGCAGCTTAAGGAGCCTCGGGGGTGAAGCTTTCTTT.

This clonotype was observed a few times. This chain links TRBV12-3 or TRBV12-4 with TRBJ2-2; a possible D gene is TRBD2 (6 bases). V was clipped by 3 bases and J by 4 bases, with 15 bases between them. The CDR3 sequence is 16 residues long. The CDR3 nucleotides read TGTGCCAGCAGTTTTGGCGGGAATCACCTCACCGGGGAGCTGTTTTTT. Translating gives CASSFGGNHLTGELFF.

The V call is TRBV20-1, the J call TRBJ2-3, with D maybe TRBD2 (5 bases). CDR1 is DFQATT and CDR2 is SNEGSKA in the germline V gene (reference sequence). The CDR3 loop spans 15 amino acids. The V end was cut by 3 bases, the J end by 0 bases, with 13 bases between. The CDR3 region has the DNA TGCAGTGCTAGTTCCCCGAGACTAAGCACAGATACGCAGTATTTT. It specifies CSASSPRLSTDTQYF.

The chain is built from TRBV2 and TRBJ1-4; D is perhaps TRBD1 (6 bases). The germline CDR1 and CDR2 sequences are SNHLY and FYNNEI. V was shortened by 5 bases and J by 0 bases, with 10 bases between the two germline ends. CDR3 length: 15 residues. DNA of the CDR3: TGTGCCAGCAGTCGCCGACAGGCAACTAATGAAAAACTGTTTTTT. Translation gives CASSRRQATNEKLFF.

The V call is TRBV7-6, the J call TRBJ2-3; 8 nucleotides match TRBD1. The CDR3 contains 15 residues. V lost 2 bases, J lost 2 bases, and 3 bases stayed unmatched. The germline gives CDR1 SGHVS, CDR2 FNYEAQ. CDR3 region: CASSLRTGHTDTQYF. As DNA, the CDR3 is TGTGCCAGCAGCTTAAGGACAGGGCACACAGATACGCAGTATTTT.

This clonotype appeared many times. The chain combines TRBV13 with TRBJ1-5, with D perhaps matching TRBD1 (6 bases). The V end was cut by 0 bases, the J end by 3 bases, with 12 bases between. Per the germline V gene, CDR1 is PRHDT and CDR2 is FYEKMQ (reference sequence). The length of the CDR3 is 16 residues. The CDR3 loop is CASSLGGKGVNQPQHF. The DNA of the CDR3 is TGTGCCAGCAGCTTAGGAGGGAAGGGGGTCAATCAGCCCCAGCATTTT.

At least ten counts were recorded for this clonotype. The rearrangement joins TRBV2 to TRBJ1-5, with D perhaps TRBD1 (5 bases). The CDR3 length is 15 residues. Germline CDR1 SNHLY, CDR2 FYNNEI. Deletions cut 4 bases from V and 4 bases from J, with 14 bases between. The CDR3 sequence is CASSGVRQLNQPQHF. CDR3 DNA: TGTGCCAGCAGTGGGGTGCGACAGCTTAATCAGCCCCAGCATTTT.

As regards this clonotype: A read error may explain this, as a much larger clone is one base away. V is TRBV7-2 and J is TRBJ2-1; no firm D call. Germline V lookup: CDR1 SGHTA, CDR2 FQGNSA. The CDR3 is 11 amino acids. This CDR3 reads CAGSFYDEQFF. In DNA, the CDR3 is TGTGCCGGCAGCTTTTATGATGAGCAGTTCTTC.